This is a list of T cell receptor beta chains from one sample in a study of human T cells and chemical hapten exposure. Each CDR3 protein is one row after TCRdb ran MiXCR on the RACE reads. The table shows about 190,000 distinct CDR3 sequences, with under 30% occurring only once. The sample was whole blood, taken in connection with sensitization to the hapten diphenylcyclopropenone (DPC). The receptors derive from a woman between 40 and 55 years old with alopecia areata. Some clones in this sample may be carry-over from other donors' samples. CDR3s include the opening cysteine and the closing phenylalanine or tryptophan. Each record gives: V gene, D gene, J gene, clone size, CDR3 DNA, CDR3 protein. The D gene is left open where the match is weak. Clone size is given for some rows only: seen once, a few or many times, or a class if the clone is expanded.

>TRBV4-1|-|TRBJ2-5|-
TGCGCCAGCAGCCAAGGGTCTTTGGGGGCCCACCAAGAGACCCAGTACTTC
CASSQGSLGAHQETQYF
>TRBV20-1|-|TRBJ2-2|few
TGCAGTGCCCCGCTTTTCCAGGGGCTGGGGGAGCTGTTTTTT
CSAPLFQGLGELFF
>TRBV28|-|TRBJ2-7|-
TGTGCCAGCAGTTTAAACAGGGTGAGGGAGCAGTACTTC
CASSLNRVREQYF
>TRBV29-1|-|TRBJ1-5|-
TGCAGCGTTGGGGCGGCGAATCAGCCCCAGCATTTT
CSVGAANQPQHF
>TRBV7-9|TRBD1|TRBJ1-4|-
TGTGCCAGCAGCGGGCCAACAGGGGACGAAAAACTGTTTTTT
CASSGPTGDEKLFF
>TRBV7-2|TRBD2|TRBJ2-7|-
TGTGCCAGCAGCCTAAGCTCGGGCGGGAGATACGAGCAGTACTTC
CASSLSSGGRYEQYF
>TRBV6-2/TRBV6-3|-|TRBJ2-2|-
TGTGCCAGCAGTTACGTAATGTCTGGGGAGCTGTTTTTT
CASSYVMSGELFF
>TRBV10-3|TRBD2|TRBJ2-2|-
TGTGCCATCAGCGCCACCAGAGCGGGAGATGTCGGGGAGCTGTTTTTT
CAISATRAGDVGELFF
>TRBV15|-|TRBJ2-3|-
TGTGCCACCAGCAGAGATCCCGCGGGATCGGATACGCAGTATTTT
CATSRDPAGSDTQYF
>TRBV18|TRBD2|TRBJ2-3|-
TGTGCCAGCTCACGTAGCGGGAGGAGTACCTGGACAGATACGCAGTATTTT
CASSRSGRSTWTDTQYF
>TRBV7-2|-|TRBJ2-7|-
TGTGCCAGCAGCTTAGCGTTCCACAGTAGAATCTCCTACGAGCAGTACTTC
CASSLAFHSRISYEQYF
>TRBV7-2|TRBD2|TRBJ2-5|-
TGTGGCAGCAGCCCCTTAGCGGGAGCTGGGGCCCAAGAGACCCAGTACTTC
CGSSPLAGAGAQETQYF
>TRBV15|TRBD1|TRBJ2-7|-
TGTGCCACCAGCGGCGGGACAGGGGTTACCGAGCAGTACTTC
CATSGGTGVTEQYF
>TRBV29-1|TRBD1|TRBJ2-7|-
TGCAGCGTAGCAGGGGTAGGAACGGACAGGGGGTCCTACGAGCAGTACTTC
CSVAGVGTDRGSYEQYF
>TRBV29-1|TRBD1|TRBJ2-7|few
TGCAGCGTTGTGAGTGGACAGGGGGGCTACGAGCAGTACTTC
CSVVSGQGGYEQYF
>TRBV20-1|-|TRBJ2-7|-
TGCAGTGCTAGGGTAGAAGGGCCCTACGAGCAGTACTTC
CSARVEGPYEQYF
>TRBV5-1|-|TRBJ2-7|-
TGCGCCAGCAGCCGCGGGGACGGGGACTCCTACGAGCAGTACTTC
CASSRGDGDSYEQYF
>TRBV4-1|-|TRBJ2-1|-
TGCGCCAGCAGCCATCCAGCGGCAAACAATGAGCAGTTCTTC
CASSHPAANNEQFF
>TRBV20-1|TRBD2|TRBJ2-2|-
TGCAGTGCTTCGACTAGCGGGAGGGCGCGTACCGGGGAGCTGTTTTTT
CSASTSGRARTGELFF
>TRBV5-5|TRBD2|TRBJ2-1|-
TGTGCCAGCAGCTGGACTAGCAACCCCTACAATGAGCAGTTCTTC
CASSWTSNPYNEQFF
>TRBV7-9|-|TRBJ2-1|-
TGTGCCAGCAGCTTACCAGGGCGTGAGCAGTTCTTC
CASSLPGREQFF
>TRBV19|TRBD2|TRBJ2-1|-
TGTGCCAGTAGTTTCGGGACTAGCGGCACCTACGAGCAGTTCTTC
CASSFGTSGTYEQFF